Below, 5 T cell receptor beta chains from the same sample are listed, as sequenced in a study of human versus mouse CDR3 diversity and MHC coevolution. The method was immunoSEQ multiplex PCR; TCRdb's version includes in-frame clones alone and lacks a portion of them. In the table there are fewer than 100,000 clones, 93% of which are singletons. Source material: naive CD4+ T cells from blood. The subset denotes: CD45RO-negative CD62L-positive naive CD4 T cells. The receptors come from a person between 25 and 69 years old in good health.

The table lists this clone with a count of one. The chain is built from TRBV5-1 and TRBJ2-5, with TRBD1 as a possible D gene (5 bases). Trimming pared 4 bases from V and 2 bases from J, leaving 15 bases between. This CDR3 has 15 amino acids. Looked up from germline, CDR1 is SGHRS and CDR2 is YFSETQ. DNA of the CDR3: TGCGCCAGCAGCCATCAAGTGGGGCAGCAAGAGACCCAGTACTTC. The encoded protein is CASSHQVGQQETQYF.

The rearrangement uses TRBV19 and TRBJ1-2; 10 bases match TRBD1. The J segment lost 8 bases and the V segment lost 6 bases, leaving 15 bases of the junction unmatched. Germline loops: CDR1 LNHDA, CDR2 SQIVND (reference sequence). CDR3 length: 16 amino acids. In nucleotides, the CDR3 is TGTGCCAGTAGCCCCGTCCGGGACAGGGGAGCGGGCGGCTACACCTTC. It specifies CASSPVRDRGAGGYTF.

The chain has TRBV9 and TRBJ2-3; D might be TRBD2 (7 bases). This CDR3 spans 16 amino acids. Germline values: CDR1 SGDLS, CDR2 YYNGEE. V lost 4 bases and J lost 5, with 20 bases in between. The CDR3, as DNA: TGTGCCAGCAGCCTCTCCCTAGGGGGGGTCGAAGATACGCAGTATTTT. This sequence encodes CASSLSLGGVEDTQYF.

Worth noting for this clone: At one boundary the junction diverges from the germline segment, which might be a read error. The V and J genes are TRBV7-2 and TRBJ2-5, with D hard to call. CDR1 is SGHTA and CDR2 is FQGNSA in the germline V gene. This CDR3 region has 12 residues. CDR3 residues: CASSLIGEAQYF. In nucleotides, the CDR3 is TGTGCCAGCAGCTTAATCGGAGAGGCCCAGTACTTC.

The rearrangement links TRBV7-3 to TRBJ1-2, with D perhaps TRBD1 (6 bases). Germline V CDR1 and CDR2: SGHTA, FQGTGA. Between the trimmed V and J ends, which lost 5 bases and 7 bases, there was a span of 14 bases. The CDR3 has 13 amino acids. The CDR3 DNA follows: TGTGCCAGCAGCGAAGGGACAACCGGTGGCTACACCTTC. As protein: CASSEGTTGGYTF.